These 10 T cell receptor beta chains were sequenced from one sample in a study of blood T cell repertoires in COVID-19. Sequenced by immunoSEQ multiplex PCR; TCRdb stores in-frame clones only, minus some. The profile shows about 190,000 clones, around 89% of them singletons. Source material: peripheral blood. The receptors were sampled from a man over 45 with acute or convalescent COVID-19.

The CDR3 DNA is TGTGCCAGCATTCCGGGAGGGGACTACGAGCAGTACTTC. It encodes CASIPGGDYEQYF. J is TRBJ2-7 and V is TRBV28; 8 positions agree with TRBD2. V gave up 7 bases and J gave up 3 bases; unmatched junction bases: 5. The germline gives CDR1 MDHEN, CDR2 SYDVKM. The CDR3 sequence is 13 residues long.

The chain recombines TRBV6-5 with TRBJ2-3; D is possibly TRBD2 (7 bases). The CDR3 contains 15 residues. Trimming stripped 2 bases from V and 2 bases from J, with 11 bases between. The germline CDR1 and CDR2 sequences are MNHEY and SVGAGI. As DNA, the CDR3 is TGTGCCAGCAGTTACGTCGGGGGGCCCACAGATACGCAGTATTTT. This encodes CASSYVGGPTDTQYF.

The V call is TRBV11-2, the J call TRBJ2-1, with D possibly TRBD1 on 5 matching bases. CDR3 length equals 16 residues. The germline V gene has CDR1 SGHAT and CDR2 FQNNGV. V lost 1 base and J 4 bases, leaving 14 bases between the germline ends. The CDR3, as DNA: TGTGCCAGCAGCTTAGGGCCAGGGAAGGCATACAATGAGCAGTTCTTC. Its translation is CASSLGPGKAYNEQFF.

The rearrangement links TRBV5-6 to TRBJ2-2; D may be TRBD1 (5 bases). V shed 2 bases and J shed 6 bases, with 17 bases lying between them. Germline CDR1 and CDR2: SGHDT and YYEEEE. The CDR3 is 16 amino acids. The CDR3 protein is CASSFQGLRVSGELFF. CDR3 nucleotide sequence: TGTGCCAGCAGCTTTCAGGGTTTAAGGGTATCCGGGGAGCTGTTTTTT.

The chain carries TRBV18 and TRBJ2-7, with D perhaps TRBD1 (6 bases). Germline-derived CDR1 and CDR2 are KGHSH and LQKENI. V was pared by 1 base and J by 4 bases, with 14 bases between. The CDR3 contains 15 residues. The DNA for the CDR3 is TGTGCCAGCTCACCACTGGGGACACAGAGTTACGAGCAGTACTTC. Translating gives CASSPLGTQSYEQYF.

Here the CDR3 reads CATRTTGTKSYGYTF. As DNA, the CDR3 is TGTGCCACCCGTACCACCGGGACAAAATCCTATGGCTACACCTTC. The chain couples TRBV10-3 to TRBJ1-2; perhaps TRBD1 as D (6 bases). This CDR3 is built from 15 residues. Germline CDR1 and CDR2: ENHRY and SYGVKD. Trimming left V 10 bases short and J 4 bases short, with 22 bases between.

The V and J genes are TRBV10-3 and TRBJ2-7; 7 positions match TRBD1. CDR3 length: 14 residues. The J segment lost 2 bases and the V segment lost 3 bases, leaving 4 bases of the junction unmatched. Germline CDR1 is ENHRY and CDR2 is SYGVKD. CDR3 residues: CAISEGDSTYEQYF. The CDR3 coding sequence is TGTGCCATCAGTGAAGGGGACAGCACCTACGAGCAGTACTTC.

In its sample, this clone ranks as medium-sized. The J gene is TRBJ2-7, the V gene TRBV5-4, with TRBD2 matching 10 bases. Germline V CDR1 and CDR2: SGHNT, YYREEE (reference sequence). V dropped 1 base and J dropped 0; count of bases not matched to a gene: 4. The CDR3 runs to 16 residues. CDR3 loop: CASSLQSGRGSYEQYF. The CDR3 nucleotides read TGTGCCAGCAGCTTGCAGAGCGGGAGGGGCTCCTACGAGCAGTACTTC.

The rearrangement joins TRBV6-5 to TRBJ1-1; D might be TRBD1 (5 bases). Deletions cut 6 bases from V and 1 base from J, with 9 bases between. CDR3 size: 13 residues. Germline CDR1 MNHEY, CDR2 SVGAGI. In DNA form, the CDR3 reads TGTGCCAGCAGATTGGACACGAACACTGAAGCTTTCTTT. Encoded protein: CASRLDTNTEAFF.

The chain uses TRBV18 and TRBJ2-1; TRBD2 might be the D (6 bases). Germline V lookup: CDR1 KGHSH, CDR2 LQKENI. The CDR3 sequence is 15 residues long. V lost 1 base and J 4 bases, leaving 11 bases between the germline ends. The CDR3, as DNA: TGTGCCAGCTCACCACTTGCCCTAGCGTACAATGAGCAGTTCTTC. Amino acid sequence: CASSPLALAYNEQFF.